These 31 T cell receptor beta chains were all obtained from the same sample, sequenced in a study of blood T cell repertoires in COVID-19. Repertoires were generated with immunoSEQ multiplex PCR, while TCRdb's copy carries only in-frame clones and drops some. The sample carries approximately 340,000 clones, approximately 89% recorded once. The material sequenced was PBMCs or T cells enriched from blood (not recorded which). All receptors come from a woman in her forties who had been exposed to COVID-19.

This sequence joins TRBV5-4 and TRBJ2-1, with TRBD2 matching over 7 bases. Germline trimming cut 4 bases from V and 0 bases from J; bases unmatched to any gene: 10. In germline, CDR1 is SGHNT, CDR2 YYREEE (reference sequence). The CDR3 has 17 amino acids. The chain's CDR3 is CASSPPGEGSSYNEQFF. The CDR3 DNA is TGTGCCAGCAGCCCACCTGGGGAGGGTAGCTCCTACAATGAGCAGTTCTTC.

There are a few counts of this clone. The chain has TRBV5-1 and TRBJ1-1; no definite D call. Germline V gene lookup returns CDR1 SGHRS and CDR2 YFSETQ. V was shortened by 0 bases and J by 7 bases, with 10 bases between the two germline ends. The CDR3 sequence is 13 residues long. Written as DNA, the CDR3 is TGCGCCAGCAGCTTGGACCCGAGCCTTGAAGCTTTCTTT. Amino acid sequence: CASSLDPSLEAFF.

The rearrangement uses TRBV5-4 and TRBJ2-1; 16 nucleotides line up with TRBD2. J was trimmed by 7 bases and V by 4 bases; bases with no gene match: 11. Germline V gene data show CDR1 as SGHNT and CDR2 as YYREEE (reference sequence). CDR3 length: 18 amino acids. The CDR3 DNA reads as TGTGCCAGCAGCCCTGGAGGGGGACTAGCGGGAGGGATGAATGAGCAGTTCTTC. Translation: CASSPGGGLAGGMNEQFF. The full variable domain, in which reference TRBV5-4 and TRBJ2-1 provide the parts outside the CDR3, is ETGVTQSPTHLIKTRGQQVTLRCSSQSGHNTVSWYQQALGQGPQFIFQYYREEENGRGNFPPRFSGLQFPNYSSELNVNALELDDSALYLCASSPGGGLAGGMNEQFFGPGTRLTVL.

Worth noting for this clone: In the same sample, other DNA sequences code for this CDR3. The chain joins TRBV10-2 to TRBJ1-1; 8 bases are shared with TRBD1. The trim removed 6 bases at V and 5 bases at J, leaving 5 bases unmatched. Germline CDR1 WSHSY, CDR2 SAAADI. This CDR3 contains 13 residues. The CDR3 nucleotides are TGCGCCAGCAGCGTTACAGGGGGGACTGAAGCTTTCTTT. This encodes CASSVTGGTEAFF.

V is TRBV11-1 and J is TRBJ2-2, with D perhaps TRBD2 (6 bases). This CDR3 has 16 amino acids. Germline V gene sequence: CDR1 SGHAT, CDR2 FQDESV (reference sequence). V was pared by 5 bases and J by 1 base, with 14 bases between. DNA for the CDR3: TGTGCCAGCAGCCCCCTGGCGGGGCAGAACACCGGGGAGCTGTTTTTT. It is translated as CASSPLAGQNTGELFF.

This clone was observed once. This chain joins TRBV12-5 and TRBJ1-1; weak D call: TRBD1 (6 bases). The V end lost 7 bases, the J end lost 6 bases, and 15 bases lay between the germline ends. This CDR3 comprises 13 residues. Germline V gene sequence: CDR1 LGHNT, CDR2 FRNRAP. The CDR3 reads CASALFGGAEAFF. DNA of the CDR3: TGTGCTAGTGCCCTCTTTGGGGGCGCTGAAGCTTTCTTT.

V gene TRBV11-3 combines with J gene TRBJ2-1; 11 bases fit TRBD2. Germline V lookup: CDR1 SGHNT, CDR2 YENEEA. This CDR3 region has 15 residues. The ends lost 8 bases at V and 4 bases at J; junction bases unmatched: 7. DNA of the CDR3: TGTGCCAGCGCCTCCGGGACTAGCGGTTACAATGAGCAGTTCTTC. It codes for CASASGTSGYNEQFF. Full variable domain (outside the CDR3, taken from reference TRBV11-3 and TRBJ2-1): EAGVVQSPRYKIIEKKQPVAFWCNPISGHNTLYWYLQNLGQGPELLIRYENEEAVDDSQLPKDRFSAERLKGVDSTLKIQPAELGDSAVYLCASASGTSGYNEQFFGPGTRLTVL.

This chain's CDR3 is CSVEGSRLRRYGYTF. In DNA, the CDR3 is TGCAGCGTTGAAGGTTCGCGGCTGCGGAGGTATGGCTACACCTTC. The chain has TRBV29-1 and TRBJ1-2; D is unresolved. CDR1 is SQVTM and CDR2 is ANQGSEA in the germline V gene. The V end was cut by 1 base, the J end by 5 bases, with 17 bases between. This CDR3 comprises 15 residues.

The CDR3 nucleotides are TGTGCCAGCAGTTTAAGAGGGACAGGAGCAGAAGAGACCCAGTACTTC. Translated, it gives CASSLRGTGAEETQYF. The V and J genes are TRBV27 and TRBJ2-5; 8 nucleotides match TRBD1. Trimming at V came to 2 bases and at J to 3 bases, leaving 8 bases not matched to a gene. CDR3 length equals 16 residues. Germline V gives CDR1 MNHEY, CDR2 SMNVEV (reference sequence).

The gene calls are TRBV11-3 and TRBJ2-7; the match to TRBD2 covers 10 bases. The CDR3 runs to 16 residues. The V gene's germline CDR1 is SGHNT and CDR2 YENEEA. V lost 5 bases, J lost 0 bases, and 7 bases stayed unmatched. The CDR3 loop reads CASSPGTSASSYEQYF. The CDR3 DNA reads TGTGCCAGCAGCCCCGGGACTAGCGCCAGCTCCTACGAGCAGTACTTC.

This clone was observed a single time. V is TRBV29-1 and J is TRBJ1-1; TRBD1 is a possible D gene (6 bases). The germline gives CDR1 SQVTM, CDR2 ANQGSEA. The CDR3 is made up of 11 amino acids. Trimming pared 5 bases from V and 6 bases from J, leaving 10 bases between. This CDR3 is CSVRRGPEAFF. In nucleotides, the CDR3 is TGCAGCGTTCGCAGGGGACCTGAAGCTTTCTTT.

DNA for the CDR3: TGTGCCAGCAGACCTGACGGGGGGAATCAGCCCCAGCATTTT. Translation: CASRPDGGNQPQHF. The rearrangement links TRBV6-2 or TRBV6-3 to TRBJ1-5; maybe TRBD1 (5 bases). Per the germline V gene, CDR1 is MNHEY and CDR2 is SVGEGT. The V end was cut by 6 bases, the J end by 4 bases, with 13 bases between. The CDR3 is 14 amino acids.

This clone was recorded a few times. This chain joins TRBV19 and TRBJ2-3, with 10 bases aligning to TRBD1. With V trimmed by 5 bases and J by 5 bases, 4 bases remained unmatched. The V gene's germline CDR1 is LNHDA and CDR2 SQIVND (reference sequence). CDR3 length: 14 amino acids. The CDR3 nucleotides are TGTGCCAGTAGTGGGACAGGGGTAAGAGATACGCAGTATTTT. It encodes CASSGTGVRDTQYF.

V usage is TRBV6-5 and J usage is TRBJ1-2; 11 nucleotides line up with TRBD1. The junction had 6 bases not matched to a gene; V was cut back by 3 bases and J by 6 bases. Per the germline V gene, CDR1 is MNHEY and CDR2 is SVGAGI. CDR3 length: 15 residues. Here the CDR3 reads CASSYSGQGADGYTF. The CDR3 DNA reads as TGTGCCAGCAGTTATTCTGGACAGGGGGCTGATGGCTACACCTTC.

V and J are TRBV4-3 and TRBJ1-3, with TRBD1 identical over 8 bases. J lost 2 bases, V lost 0 bases, and 3 bases had no gene match. The CDR3 has 16 amino acids. Germline values: CDR1 LGHNA, CDR2 YSLEER. The CDR3, as DNA: TGCGCCAGCAGCCAAGACCCAGGGGGCCCTGGAAACACCATATATTTT. Translating gives CASSQDPGGPGNTIYF.

The chain carries TRBV7-2 and TRBJ1-1; perhaps TRBD1 as D (5 bases). Trimming removed 1 base from V and 11 bases from J, with 20 bases in between. The CDR3 runs 15 residues. Germline-derived CDR1 and CDR2 are SGHTA and FQGNSA. This CDR3 is CASSLVGPPQASAFF. DNA for the CDR3: TGTGCCAGCAGCTTAGTGGGCCCCCCACAGGCCTCCGCTTTCTTT.

The chain joins TRBV21-1 to TRBJ1-1. TRBV21-1 represents a pseudogene. The CDR3 spans 16 residues. The CDR3, as DNA: TGTGCCAGCAGCCGTCCCTCGGTACGGGGGAACACTGAAGCTTTCTTT. This gives the protein CASSRPSVRGNTEAFF.

The genes are TRBV18 and TRBJ1-1, with TRBD1 matching 8 bases. Germline V gene data show CDR1 as KGHSH and CDR2 as LQKENI. The V and J ends lost 3 bases and 1 base, in that order; junction bases with no gene match: 1. The CDR3 spans 14 residues. The CDR3 nucleotides read TGTGCCAGCTCACCCGACAGGGGGAACACTGAAGCTTTCTTT. This encodes CASSPDRGNTEAFF.

This rearrangement joins TRBV4-1 to TRBJ1-1; the D gene is possibly TRBD1 (5 bases). This CDR3 has 16 residues. The germline gives CDR1 MGHRA, CDR2 YSYEKL. V gave up 8 bases and J gave up 1 base, with 20 bases separating them. DNA for the CDR3: TGCGCCAGCCTTCAAGAGTGGGGGGATAGGAACACTGAAGCTTTCTTT. It yields the protein CASLQEWGDRNTEAFF.

V is TRBV12-3 or TRBV12-4 and J is TRBJ1-5; D is possibly TRBD1 (5 bases). This CDR3 is built from 13 residues. Trimming took 4 bases from V and 9 from J, leaving 13 bases between them. The CDR3: CASSYAGVGPQHF. CDR3 bases: TGTGCCAGCAGTTACGCGGGGGTCGGGCCCCAGCATTTT.

The DNA of the CDR3 is TGTGCCAGTAGTAGCGGGGGAAGGAGAGATACGCAGTATTTT. Protein product: CASSSGGRRDTQYF. The rearrangement links TRBV19 to TRBJ2-3; TRBD2 aligns across 7 bases. The J segment lost 5 bases and the V segment lost 4 bases, leaving 6 bases of the junction unmatched. The CDR3 has 14 amino acids. The germline V gene encodes CDR1 LNHDA and CDR2 SQIVND (reference sequence).

This clone has a single count. The genes are TRBV2 and TRBJ2-5; 13 bases are a match to TRBD2. The CDR3 extends over 18 amino acids. Losses at the gene ends were 2 bases for V and 1 base for J; bases not matched to a gene: 7. CDR1 is SNHLY, CDR2 FYNNEI, per germline. The CDR3 coding sequence is TGTGCCAGCAGTGAAATACGAGGGACTAGCGGGACCCAAGAGACCCAGTACTTC. It codes for CASSEIRGTSGTQETQYF.

The chain has TRBV10-2 and TRBJ1-2; no reliable D call. Deletions cut 7 bases from V and 0 bases from J, with 9 bases between. Germline-derived CDR1 and CDR2 are WSHSY and SAAADI. This CDR3 is 13 amino acids long. The CDR3 nucleotides read TGCGCCAGCACCCCGGTAGCTAACTATGGCTACACCTTC. Protein product: CASTPVANYGYTF.

Comment on this clone: The sample carries other DNA sequences with the same CDR3. The rearrangement uses TRBV24-1 and TRBJ1-1, with a tentative D call TRBD1 (5 bases). The CDR3 covers 13 residues. The germline V gene encodes CDR1 KGHDR and CDR2 SFDVKD. V lost 3 bases, J lost 4 bases, and 8 bases lay in between. The CDR3 DNA reads as TGTGCCACCAGTGATGGGGGGAGCACTGAAGCTTTCTTT. Its translation: CATSDGGSTEAFF.

The chain joins TRBV6-5 to TRBJ1-3; D ambiguous. This CDR3 has 14 residues. Between the trimmed V and J ends, which lost 6 bases and 3 bases, there was a span of 12 bases. Per germline, CDR1 MNHEY and CDR2 SVGAGI. CDR3 region: CASSYQAIGNTIYF. The CDR3 DNA follows: TGTGCCAGCAGCTACCAAGCGATTGGAAACACCATATATTTT.

This clone was observed a single time. The chain couples TRBV19 to TRBJ2-5; D may be TRBD2 (5 bases). V was pared by 1 base and J by 5 bases, with 11 bases between. Germline V gene lookup returns CDR1 LNHDA and CDR2 SQIVND (reference sequence). The CDR3 consists of 14 residues. CDR3 nucleotides: TGTGCCAGTAGTATAGGGCGCGGACTCGAGACCCAGTACTTC. Protein: CASSIGRGLETQYF. Supplemented by reference TRBV19 and TRBJ2-5, the full variable domain reads DGGITQSPKYLFRKEGQNVTLSCEQNLNHDAMYWYRQDPGQGLRLIYYSQIVNDFQKGDIAEGYSVSREKKESFPLTVTSAQKNPTAFYLCASSIGRGLETQYFGPGTRLLVL.

This chain joins TRBV19 and TRBJ2-6, with 14 bases fitting TRBD2. V shed 7 bases and J 2 bases; nucleotides not matched to a gene: 19. The germline gives CDR1 LNHDA, CDR2 SQIVND (reference sequence). The CDR3 consists of 22 residues. The CDR3 region is CASTRKGTSGSSGETGANVLTF. CDR3 sequence (DNA): TGTGCCAGTACAAGGAAGGGGACTAGCGGGAGCTCGGGGGAAACTGGGGCCAACGTCCTGACTTTC.

This clone was seen a single time. V and J are TRBV7-2 and TRBJ1-2; a possible D gene is TRBD1 (5 bases). The germline V gene encodes CDR1 SGHTA and CDR2 FQGNSA. Deletions cut 3 bases from V and 6 bases from J, with 11 bases between. The CDR3 has 13 amino acids. The chain's CDR3 is CASSLGGVNGYTF. CDR3 DNA: TGTGCCAGCAGCTTGGGGGGTGTAAATGGCTACACCTTC.

A single count supports this clone. This rearrangement joins TRBV7-9 to TRBJ1-1; D gene unclear. CDR1 is SEHNR and CDR2 is FQNEAQ in the germline V gene (reference sequence). The CDR3 contains 14 residues. V was pared by 1 base and J by 5 bases, with 11 bases between. The CDR3 region is CASSLERGSTEAFF. The DNA for the CDR3 is TGTGCCAGCAGCTTAGAACGGGGAAGTACTGAAGCTTTCTTT.

This clone was counted once. This chain uses TRBV4-2 with TRBJ1-1; TRBD1 aligns across 8 bases. V shed 0 bases, J shed 5 bases, and the junction held 5 bases outside the gene matches. Germline V gene data show CDR1 as LGHNA and CDR2 as YNFKEQ. This CDR3 is 15 amino acids long. CDR3 loop: CASSQDRGQGTEAFF. For the CDR3, the DNA is TGTGCCAGCAGCCAAGATCGAGGACAGGGAACTGAAGCTTTCTTT.

This clone showed up many times. J is TRBJ2-3 and V is TRBV6-4; 8 bases are a match to TRBD1. Germline lookup yields CDR1 MRHNA and CDR2 SNTAGT. J was trimmed by 6 bases and V by 4 bases; bases with no gene match: 6. This CDR3 has 14 residues. As DNA, the CDR3 is TGTGCCAGCAGTGCAGCAGGGGGCGCCGATACGCAGTATTTT. It is translated as CASSAAGGADTQYF.